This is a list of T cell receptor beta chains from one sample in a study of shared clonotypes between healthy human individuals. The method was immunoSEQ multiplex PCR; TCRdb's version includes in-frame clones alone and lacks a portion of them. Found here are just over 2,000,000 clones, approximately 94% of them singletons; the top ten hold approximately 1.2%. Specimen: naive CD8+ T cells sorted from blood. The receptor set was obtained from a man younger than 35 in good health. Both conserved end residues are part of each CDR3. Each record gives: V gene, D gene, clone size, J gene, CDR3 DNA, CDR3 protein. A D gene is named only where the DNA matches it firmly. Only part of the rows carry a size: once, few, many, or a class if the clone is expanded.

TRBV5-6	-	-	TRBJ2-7	TGTGCCAGCAGGGGCTACAACGAGCAGTACTTC	CASRGYNEQYF
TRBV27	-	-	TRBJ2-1	TGTGCCAGCAGTTCTCATAACAATGAGCAGTTCTTC	CASSSHNNEQFF
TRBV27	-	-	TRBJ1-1	TGTGCCAGCAGTTTATTTTCGATGAACACTGAAGCTTTCTTT	CASSLFSMNTEAFF
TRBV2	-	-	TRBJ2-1	TGTGCCAGCACCGGGCCGGGCCAGCGGAAACTAGACAATGAGCAGTTCTTC	CASTGPGQRKLDNEQFF
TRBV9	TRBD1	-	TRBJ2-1	TGTGCCAGCAGCGTAGAAGTAACGGGACAGGGTATCGATGAGCAGTTCTTC	CASSVEVTGQGIDEQFF
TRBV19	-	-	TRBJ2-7	TGTGCCAGTAGTCATGGATTCTCCTACGAGCAGTACTTC	CASSHGFSYEQYF
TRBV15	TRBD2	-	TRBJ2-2	TGTGCCACCAGCAGAGCCGCGGGACTAGCGTACACCGGGGAGCTGTTTTTT	CATSRAAGLAYTGELFF
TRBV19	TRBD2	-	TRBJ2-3	TGTGCCAGTACCGATCGGGGAGGTCTAGCGGGCACAGATACGCAGTATTTT	CASTDRGGLAGTDTQYF
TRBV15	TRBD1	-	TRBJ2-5	TGTGCCACCAGCGGCCCCGACAGGGTAGGAGAGACCCAGTACTTC	CATSGPDRVGETQYF
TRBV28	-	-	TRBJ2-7	TGTGCCAGCAGTATACAGGGAGGGAACTACGAGCAGTACTTC	CASSIQGGNYEQYF
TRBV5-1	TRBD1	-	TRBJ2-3	TGCGCCAGCAGCTTGGAAGGGGGCTATCTAGATACGCAGTATTTT	CASSLEGGYLDTQYF
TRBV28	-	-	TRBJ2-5	TGTGCCAGCAGTTTCCTAGGGGGGGAAGAGACCCAGTACTTC	CASSFLGGEETQYF
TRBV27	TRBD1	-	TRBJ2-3	TGTGCCAGCAGAACAGGGGGAGATACGCAGTATTTT	CASRTGGDTQYF
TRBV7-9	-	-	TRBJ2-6	TGTGCCAGCACCGACCCGGGCAGCTCTGGGGCCAACGTCCTGACTTTC	CASTDPGSSGANVLTF
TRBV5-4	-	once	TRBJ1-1	TGTGCCAGCACCATAGGGGGTATGGAAGCTTTCTTT	CASTIGGMEAFF
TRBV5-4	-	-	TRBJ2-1	TGTGCCAGCAGCTTGTTGCCCCAGGGTCCCCTATACAATGAGCAGTTCTTC	CASSLLPQGPLYNEQFF
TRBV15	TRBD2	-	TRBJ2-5	TGTGCCACCAGCAGAGAACGGAAGACTAGCCCTCAAGAGACCCAGTACTTC	CATSRERKTSPQETQYF
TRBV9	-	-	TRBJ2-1	TGTGCCAGCAGCTCTGAAGAGGTGATTTACAATGAGCAGTTCTTC	CASSSEEVIYNEQFF
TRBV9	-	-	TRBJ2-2	TGTGCCAGCAGCCCGGCCGCCGGGGAGCTGTTTTTT	CASSPAAGELFF
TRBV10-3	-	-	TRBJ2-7	TGTGCCATCAGTGACCCCGAGGGGGAGGGTGTGAACGAGCAGTACTTC	CAISDPEGEGVNEQYF
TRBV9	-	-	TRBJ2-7	TGTGCCAGCAGCGTAGGGTCAGGTACTTACGAGCAGTACTTC	CASSVGSGTYEQYF
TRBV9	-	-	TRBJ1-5	TGTGCCAGCAGCGTAGAAGGTCGGAGCAATCAGCCCCAGCATTTT	CASSVEGRSNQPQHF
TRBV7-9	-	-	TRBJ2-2	TGTGCCAGCAGCGGGGTATCCGGGGAGCTGTTTTTT	CASSGVSGELFF
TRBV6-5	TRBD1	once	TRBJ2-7	TGTGCCAGCGGACCGACAGGGTACTCCTACGAGCAGTACTTC	CASGPTGYSYEQYF
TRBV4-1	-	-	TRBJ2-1	TGCGCCAGCAGCCAAACCGGGACTTTCAATGAGCAGTTCTTC	CASSQTGTFNEQFF
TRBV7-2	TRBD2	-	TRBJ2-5	TGTGCCAGCAGCTTAGTGACTAGCGCCCAAGAGACCCAGTACTTC	CASSLVTSAQETQYF
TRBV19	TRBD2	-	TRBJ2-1	TGTGCCAGTAGTATAGCTACTAGCGGGAGTAATGAGCAGTTCTTC	CASSIATSGSNEQFF
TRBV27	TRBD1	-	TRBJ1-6	TGTGCCAGCAGTCCCGGACAGGGGTCAAATTCACCCCTCCACTTT	CASSPGQGSNSPLHF
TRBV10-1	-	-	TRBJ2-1	TGCGCCAGCAGTGTGGACAGTGCCTACAATGAGCAGTTCTTC	CASSVDSAYNEQFF
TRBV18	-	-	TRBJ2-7	TGTGCCAGCTCACCACCGGGTCCTGTCCACGAGCAGTACTTC	CASSPPGPVHEQYF
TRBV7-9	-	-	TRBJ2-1	TGTGCCAGCAGCTTGGGGGACGGCTACAATGAGCAGTTCTTC	CASSLGDGYNEQFF
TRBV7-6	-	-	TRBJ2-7	TGTGCCAGCAGCTTAGTCGCTTCGGGGCACGAGCAGTACTTC	CASSLVASGHEQYF
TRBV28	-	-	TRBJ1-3	TGTGCCAGCAGTTTACCCACCTCTGGAAACACCATATATTTT	CASSLPTSGNTIYF
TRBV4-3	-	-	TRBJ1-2	TGCGCCAGCAGCCAAGAATCCCACCCCGGAGGGGGACGGGATGGCTACACCTTC	CASSQESHPGGGRDGYTF
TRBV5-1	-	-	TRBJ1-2	TGCGCCAGCAGCTTGGCCAGGGGTTTGGGTGGCTACACCTTC	CASSLARGLGGYTF
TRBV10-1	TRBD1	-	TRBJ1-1	TGCGCCAGCAGCCCCGAAGAGGGGGCGAACACTGAAGCTTTCTTT	CASSPEEGANTEAFF
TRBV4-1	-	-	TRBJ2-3	TGCGCCAGCAGCCAGCGGGACTCCTATACGCAGTATTTT	CASSQRDSYTQYF
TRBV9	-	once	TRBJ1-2	TGTGCCAGCAGCCCCCAGGGATTGGGGTCCTATGGCTACACCTTC	CASSPQGLGSYGYTF
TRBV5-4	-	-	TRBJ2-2	TGTGCCAGCAGCTTGGTAGAGAACACCGGGGAGCTGTTTTTT	CASSLVENTGELFF
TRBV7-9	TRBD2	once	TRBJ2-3	TGTGCCAGCAGCTCCCGGACTAGCGGGAGTTCAGATACGCAGTATTTT	CASSSRTSGSSDTQYF
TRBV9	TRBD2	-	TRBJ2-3	TGTGCCAGCAGCGTACCGAATCTAGCGGGGGGATGGAGCACAGATACGCAGTATTTT	CASSVPNLAGGWSTDTQYF
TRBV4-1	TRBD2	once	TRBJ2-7	TGCGCCAGCAGCCAATTCGGGGGGGCCTACGAGCAGTACTTC	CASSQFGGAYEQYF
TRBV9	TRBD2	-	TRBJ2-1	TGTGCCAGCAGCGTAGGCGGGAGGGCCGGCAATGAGCAGTTCTTC	CASSVGGRAGNEQFF
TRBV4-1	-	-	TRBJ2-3	TGCGCCAGCAGCCACGGTGGAAGCACAGATACGCAGTATTTT	CASSHGGSTDTQYF
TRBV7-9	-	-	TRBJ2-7	TGTGCCAGCAGCCGGGACGTGAACGAGCAGTACTTC	CASSRDVNEQYF
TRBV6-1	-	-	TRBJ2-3	TGTGCCAGCACAGACTCGAGCGATACGCAGTATTTT	CASTDSSDTQYF
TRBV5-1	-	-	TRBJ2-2	TGCGCCAGCGTCGACGGGCAGAACACCGGGGAGCTGTTTTTT	CASVDGQNTGELFF
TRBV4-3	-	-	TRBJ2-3	TGCGCCAGCAGCCAAGGAGACGGAGATACGCAGTATTTT	CASSQGDGDTQYF
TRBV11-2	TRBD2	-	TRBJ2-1	TGTGCCAGCAGCTTACACGGACTAGACCCCTACAATGAGCAGTTCTTC	CASSLHGLDPYNEQFF
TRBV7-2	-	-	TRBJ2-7	TGTGCCAGCAGCTTAGAAAACGGATACGAGCAGTACTTC	CASSLENGYEQYF
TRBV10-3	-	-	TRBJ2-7	TGTGCCATCAGTGAGTCCCAGAACTCCTACGAGCAGTACTTC	CAISESQNSYEQYF